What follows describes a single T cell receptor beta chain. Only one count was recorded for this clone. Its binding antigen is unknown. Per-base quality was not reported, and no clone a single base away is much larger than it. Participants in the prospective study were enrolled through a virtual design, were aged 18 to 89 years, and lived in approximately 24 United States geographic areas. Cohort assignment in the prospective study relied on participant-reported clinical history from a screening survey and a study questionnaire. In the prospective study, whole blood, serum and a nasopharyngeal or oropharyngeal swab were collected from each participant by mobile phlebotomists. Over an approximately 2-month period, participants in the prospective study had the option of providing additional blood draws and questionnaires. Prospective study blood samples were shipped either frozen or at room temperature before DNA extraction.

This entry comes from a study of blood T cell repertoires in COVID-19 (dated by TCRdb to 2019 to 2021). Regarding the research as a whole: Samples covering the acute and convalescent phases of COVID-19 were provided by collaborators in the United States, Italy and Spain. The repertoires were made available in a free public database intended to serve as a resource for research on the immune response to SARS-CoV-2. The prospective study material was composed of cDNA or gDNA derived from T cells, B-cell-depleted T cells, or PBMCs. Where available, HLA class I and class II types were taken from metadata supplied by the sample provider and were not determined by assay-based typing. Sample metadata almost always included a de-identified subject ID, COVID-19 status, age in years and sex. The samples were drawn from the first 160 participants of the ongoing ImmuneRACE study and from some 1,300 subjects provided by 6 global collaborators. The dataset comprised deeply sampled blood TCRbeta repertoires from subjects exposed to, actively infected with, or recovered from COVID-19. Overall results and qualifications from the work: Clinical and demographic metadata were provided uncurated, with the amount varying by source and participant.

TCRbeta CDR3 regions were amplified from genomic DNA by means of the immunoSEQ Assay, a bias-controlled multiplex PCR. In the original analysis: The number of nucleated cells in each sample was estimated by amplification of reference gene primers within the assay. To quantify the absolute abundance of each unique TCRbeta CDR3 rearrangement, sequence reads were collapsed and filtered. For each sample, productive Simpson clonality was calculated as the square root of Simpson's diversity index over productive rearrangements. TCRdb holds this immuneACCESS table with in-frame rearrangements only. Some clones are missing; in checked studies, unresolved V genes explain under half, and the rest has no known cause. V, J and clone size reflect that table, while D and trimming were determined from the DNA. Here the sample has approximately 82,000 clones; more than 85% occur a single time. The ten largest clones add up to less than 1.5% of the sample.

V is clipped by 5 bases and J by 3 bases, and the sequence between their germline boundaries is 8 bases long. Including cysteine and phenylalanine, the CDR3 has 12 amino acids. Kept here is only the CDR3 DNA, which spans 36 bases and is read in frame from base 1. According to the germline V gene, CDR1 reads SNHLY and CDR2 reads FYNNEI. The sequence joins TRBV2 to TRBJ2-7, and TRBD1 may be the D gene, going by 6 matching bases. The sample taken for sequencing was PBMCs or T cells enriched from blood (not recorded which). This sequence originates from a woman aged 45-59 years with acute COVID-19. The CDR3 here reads CASSPGDYEQYF. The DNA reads TGTGCCAGCAGTCCAGGGGACTACGAGCAGTACTTC. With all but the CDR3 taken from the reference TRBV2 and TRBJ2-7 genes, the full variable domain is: EPEVTQTPSHQVTQMGQEVILRCVPISNHLYFYWYRQILGQKVEFLVSFYNNEISEKSEIFDDQFSVERPDGSNFTLKIRSTKLEDSAMYFCASSPGDYEQYFGPGTRLTVT.